Below, one TCR beta chain is given with its context. This sample is part of a study of blood T cell repertoires in COVID-19. Study in general: Sample material is recorded as cDNA or gDNA derived from T cells, B-cell-depleted T cells, or PBMCs.

Seattle patient enrollment occurred during active infection, with longitudinal follow-up thereafter. Germline assignment: CDR1 SGHTA and CDR2 FQGNSA. The CDR3 spans 14 residues. V dropped 5 bases and J dropped 3 bases, with 10 bases sitting between them. Original processing methods: The assay estimated nucleated cells by amplifying reference gene primers. Using immunoSEQ multiplex PCR, the repertoire was profiled, and TCRdb retains in-frame clones only, with some absent. That table gives V, J and clone size, and the DNA gave D and trimming. The data hold nearly 350,000 clones, with roughly 86% observed a single time.

Sequencing was performed on peripheral blood. This receptor was identified in an older woman with COVID-19, enrolled during active disease. V usage is TRBV7-2 and J usage is TRBJ2-2; perhaps TRBD2 as D (5 bases). The CDR3 coding sequence is TGTGCCAGCAGCATCGGGATTCACACCGGGGAGCTGTTTTTT. It translates to CASSIGIHTGELFF.